This TCR beta chain was sequenced for a study of response to subunit inactivated influenza vaccine. TCRdb processed the RT-PCR reads anew with MiXCR; each CDR3 protein has one entry. Here the sample spans fewer than 700,000 distinct CDR3 sequences, approximately 12% being singletons. With respect to this clonotype: Its antigen remains unknown.

The CDR3 has 17 amino acids. The V end lost 0 bases, the J end lost 4 bases, and 16 bases lay between the germline ends. Per germline, CDR1 SEHNR and CDR2 FQNEAQ (reference sequence). Study-level findings and limits: The authors offered the suggestion that each seasonal influenza vaccination recruits few new T cells.

The sequences come from PBMCs from blood, collected roughly 45 days after vaccination. This receptor was identified in a man aged 45-65 years who received an inactivated influenza vaccine. The V and J genes are TRBV7-9 and TRBJ2-1, with a weak D call TRBD1 (5 bases). This CDR3 is CASSLALGRQLYNEQFF. The CDR3 nucleotides are TGTGCCAGCAGCTTAGCGTTGGGTAGACAGCTATACAATGAGCAGTTCTTC.